In this sample, the clone carrying this T cell receptor beta chain turned up once. These data belong to a study of control samples from healthy donors and cancer patients. The repertoire was sequenced with immunoSEQ multiplex PCR; TCRdb's copy has only in-frame clones and lacks some. The sample includes around 140,000 clones, 93% seen only once; the top ten take 4.5% to 6%. Germline CDR1 LNHDA, CDR2 SQIVND (reference sequence). V was trimmed by 5 bases and J by 5 bases, leaving 14 bases between them. The CDR3 consists of 14 residues. The receptor was derived from a man between 18 and 35 years old in good health. The chain joins TRBV19 to TRBJ2-3; D call uncertain. The specimen was blood. DNA of the CDR3: TGTGCCAGTAGTCCCCGACACGTTCAAGATACGCAGTATTTT. Translation gives CASSPRHVQDTQYF.